The 4 T cell receptor beta chains listed next were all sequenced from one sample in a study of T cell repertoires in cytomegalovirus infection. TCRdb re-analysed the reads in MiXCR, keeping a single row per CDR3 protein. The repertoire holds approximately 76,000 distinct CDR3 sequences, with more than 3% as singletons. Input material: PBMCs. The origin of the receptors is a human donor in good health (CMV status not recorded). Some clones in this sample may be carry-over from other donors' samples.

This clonotype has a count of ten or more. The gene calls are TRBV7-2 and TRBJ2-3; TRBD2 matches 8 bases. The V gene's germline CDR1 is SGHTA and CDR2 FQGNSA. Trimming removed 5 bases from V and 3 bases from J; junction bases left unmatched: 7. This CDR3 is 15 amino acids long. The DNA for the CDR3 is TGTGCCAGCAGCCCTCGGGGGGGGAGAACAGATACGCAGTATTTT. Translating it yields CASSPRGGRTDTQYF.

This clonotype was seen repeatedly, ten times or more. The rearrangement links TRBV7-9 to TRBJ2-1; D gene unclear. This CDR3 is built from 15 residues. V dropped 5 bases and J dropped 4 bases, with 15 bases sitting between them. Germline lookup yields CDR1 SEHNR and CDR2 FQNEAQ (reference sequence). The CDR3 protein is CASSDDNTGYNEQFF. CDR3 nucleotide sequence: TGTGCCAGCAGCGACGACAATACCGGATACAATGAGCAGTTCTTC.

This clonotype was observed at least ten times. The V call is TRBV28, the J call TRBJ1-2, with D perhaps matching TRBD1 (6 bases). Germline V gene sequence: CDR1 MDHEN, CDR2 SYDVKM. Trimming shortened V by 6 bases and J by 4 bases, and 12 bases separated the two germline ends. This CDR3 is 13 amino acids long. CDR3 in amino acids: CASSSGQPYGYTF. As DNA, the CDR3 is TGTGCCAGCAGCTCAGGACAGCCCTATGGCTACACCTTC.

This clonotype was detected ten times or more. This chain links TRBV19 with TRBJ1-1; 8 nucleotides align to TRBD1. This CDR3 contains 15 residues. Germline assignment: CDR1 LNHDA and CDR2 SQIVND (reference sequence). The V segment lost 8 bases and the J segment 0 bases; nucleotides outside the gene matches: 8. CDR3 nucleotide sequence: TGTGCCAGTCGGGACAGGCGCCAAATGAACACTGAAGCTTTCTTT. Translation gives CASRDRRQMNTEAFF. The complete variable domain, with remaining parts taken from reference TRBV19 and TRBJ1-1, reads DGGITQSPKYLFRKEGQNVTLSCEQNLNHDAMYWYRQDPGQGLRLIYYSQIVNDFQKGDIAEGYSVSREKKESFPLTVTSAQKNPTAFYLCASRDRRQMNTEAFFGQGTRLTVV.